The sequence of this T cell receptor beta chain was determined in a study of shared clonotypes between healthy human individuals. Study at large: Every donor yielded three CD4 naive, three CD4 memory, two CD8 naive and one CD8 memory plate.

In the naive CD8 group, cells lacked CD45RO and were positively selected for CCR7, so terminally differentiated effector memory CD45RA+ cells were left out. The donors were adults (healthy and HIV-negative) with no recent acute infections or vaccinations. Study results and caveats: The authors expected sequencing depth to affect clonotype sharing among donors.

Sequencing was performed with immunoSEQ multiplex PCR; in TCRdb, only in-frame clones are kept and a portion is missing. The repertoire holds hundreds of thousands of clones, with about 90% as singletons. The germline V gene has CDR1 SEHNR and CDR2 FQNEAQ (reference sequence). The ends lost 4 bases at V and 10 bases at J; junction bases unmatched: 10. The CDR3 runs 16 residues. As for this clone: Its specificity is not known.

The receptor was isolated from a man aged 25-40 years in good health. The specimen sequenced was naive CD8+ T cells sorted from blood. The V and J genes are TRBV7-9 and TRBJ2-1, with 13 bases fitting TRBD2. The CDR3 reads CASSYPGLAGREEQFF. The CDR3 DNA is TGTGCCAGCAGCTACCCGGGACTAGCGGGACGCGAAGAGCAGTTCTTC.